This TCR beta chain is from a study of blood T cell repertoires in COVID-19 (dated by TCRdb to between 2020 and 2021). At the level of the whole study: The collaborator samples originated in the United States, Italy and Spain and spanned the acute and convalescent phases of COVID-19. The prospective study material was composed of cDNA or gDNA derived from T cells, B-cell-depleted T cells, or PBMCs. Subjects who had been exposed to COVID-19, were actively infected with it, or had recovered from it provided the deeply sampled blood TCRbeta repertoires that made up the dataset. A freely available public database, intended as a resource for researchers studying the immune response to SARS-CoV-2, is where the repertoires were released. The samples were drawn from the first 160 participants of the ongoing ImmuneRACE study and from 950 to 1,500 subjects provided by 6 global collaborators. A de-identified subject ID, COVID-19 status, age in years and sex were almost always included in the sample metadata. Where available, HLA class I and class II types were taken from metadata supplied by the sample provider and were not determined by assay-based typing. The investigation overall reported the following: Clinical and demographic metadata were provided uncurated, with the amount varying by source and participant.

Regarding this clone: There is no known antigen for this receptor. No qualities accompany the bases; no much larger clone lies one base away.

The V end gives up 5 bases and the J end 8 bases, leaving 13 bases in the junction not matched to a gene. CDR1 and CDR2 were assigned from the germline V gene as KGHSH and LQKENI. The CDR3, from cysteine to phenylalanine, totals 16 residues. Of the read, only the CDR3 DNA is kept; its 48 bases are in frame from base 1. Participants in the prospective study were aged roughly 18 to 100 years, lived in about two dozen United States geographic areas, and enrolled through a virtual design. To assign participants to cohorts, the prospective study relied on clinical history that participants themselves reported in a screening survey and a study questionnaire. For ImmuneRACE Cohort 3, a participant was defined as recovered based on two consecutive negative NP/OP PCR tests, clearance by a healthcare professional, or resolution of symptoms. In the prospective study, whole blood, serum and a nasopharyngeal or oropharyngeal swab were collected from each participant by mobile phlebotomists. Additional blood draws and questionnaires over an approximately 2-month period could optionally be provided by prospective study participants. Blood samples from the prospective study were shipped frozen or at room temperature prior to DNA extraction.

The immunoSEQ Assay, a bias-controlled multiplex PCR, was used to amplify TCRbeta CDR3 regions from genomic DNA. Processing in the source paper ran as follows. Within the assay, amplification of reference gene primers was used to estimate how many nucleated cells each sample contained. To quantify the absolute abundance of each unique TCRbeta CDR3 rearrangement, sequence reads were collapsed and filtered. For each sample, productive Simpson clonality was calculated as the square root of Simpson's diversity index across productive rearrangements. Not all clones reach the TCRdb copy of this immuneACCESS table, which keeps in-frame sequences only. Checked studies attribute under half of the gap to unresolved V genes and leave the rest unexplained. That table gives V, J and clone size, and the DNA gave D and trimming. This sample holds over 150,000 clones; approximately 78% were observed only once. 17% of the sample rests with the top ten.

The sample comprised PBMCs or T cells enriched from blood (not recorded which). Recombination connected TRBV18 to TRBJ2-1; 9 bases in the middle match TRBD2. This clonotype originated in a woman between 50 and 59 years old who had recovered from COVID-19. CDR3 protein: CASSSPTAGGRYEQFF. Here is the DNA: TGTGCCAGCTCATCGCCCACTGCGGGAGGGCGGTATGAGCAGTTCTTC.